This T cell receptor (beta chain) was retrieved from a study of cytomegalovirus exposure and HLA in healthy donors. This CDR3 region has 13 residues. V lost 7 bases, J lost 7 bases, and 13 bases lay in between. The germline V gene has CDR1 MNHEY and CDR2 SMNVEV (reference sequence). PCR involved 60 Vbeta and 13 Jbeta primers. Profiling relied on immunoSEQ multiplex PCR, and the TCRdb table lists in-frame clones only, not all of them. Found here are 130,000 to 150,000 clones, nearly 80% of them singletons; the top ten hold 3%. V and J are TRBV27 and TRBJ2-2, with D perhaps TRBD2 (6 bases). Sequencing was performed on PBMCs. This receptor was identified in a middle-aged man in good health and CMV-seropositive. The CDR3 sequence is CASTPRGSGELFF. DNA for the CDR3: TGTGCCAGCACCCCCCGGGGGAGCGGGGAGCTGTTTTTT.